The rows below give T cell receptor beta chains drawn from one sample of a study of shared clonotypes between healthy human individuals. The data were produced by immunoSEQ multiplex PCR, yet TCRdb's version contains in-frame clones alone and is incomplete. The sample includes approximately 88,000 clones, 60% to 75% of them seen just once. The source material was memory CD8+ T cells sorted from blood. Receptors were obtained from a man aged 25 to 45 in good health. The CDR3 runs from the conserved cysteine through the conserved F or W. D genes are given only for firm matches. Only some rows state a clone size, as once, few, many or a class for expanded clones.

TRBV6-1	TRBD2	NA	TRBJ2-3	16	TGTGCCAGCAGTGAAACTCCGGGACTAGTTGGATATACGCAGTATTTT	CASSETPGLVGYTQYF
TRBV27	NA	NA	TRBJ2-5	13	TGTGCCAGCAGTCTAACTCTCCAAGAGACCCAGTACTTC	CASSLTLQETQYF
TRBV7-9	TRBD2	NA	TRBJ2-1	18	TGTGCCAGCAGCTTAGCCCTTTTCGCTAGCGGGAGGGGCGATGAGCAGTTCTTC	CASSLALFASGRGDEQFF
TRBV27	NA	few	TRBJ1-2	13	TGTGCCAGCCACCCTGGTTCTAACTATGGCTACACCTTC	CASHPGSNYGYTF
TRBV4-3	TRBD2	NA	TRBJ2-3	17	TGCGCCAGCAGCCCGTGGGATCCACTAGCGTCCACAGATACGCAGTATTTT	CASSPWDPLASTDTQYF
TRBV18	TRBD1	NA	TRBJ2-3	15	TGTGCCAGCTCACCTAGGGACAGGGTCACAGATACGCAGTATTTT	CASSPRDRVTDTQYF
TRBV27	NA	NA	TRBJ2-7	14	TGTGCCAGCAGTTTTACCGCGGGGTCGGACGAGCAGTACTTC	CASSFTAGSDEQYF
TRBV4-3	TRBD2	NA	TRBJ2-1	17	TGCGCCAGCAGCCAAGATGCAGGGCTAGCGGGATTCGATGAGCAGTTCTTC	CASSQDAGLAGFDEQFF
TRBV7-3	TRBD2	NA	TRBJ2-1	16	TGTGCCAGCAGCTTAACGGCTAGCGGGAGGAACAATGAGCAGTTCTTC	CASSLTASGRNNEQFF
TRBV27	TRBD2	NA	TRBJ2-7	12	TGTGCCAGCTCTGGACTAGCGGGTGAGCAGTACTTC	CASSGLAGEQYF
TRBV9	NA	NA	TRBJ2-2	17	TGTGCCAGCAGCGCGTTCCACAGGAGGGGGAACACCGGGGAGCTGTTTTTT	CASSAFHRRGNTGELFF
TRBV6-6	NA	few	TRBJ2-1	15	TGTGCCAGCAACGACGGCTTAAACTCCTACAATGAGCAGTTCTTC	CASNDGLNSYNEQFF
TRBV7-9	NA	NA	TRBJ2-5	12	TGTGCCAGCGGTAACAGGGAAGAGACCCAGTACTTC	CASGNREETQYF
TRBV6-1	NA	NA	TRBJ1-2	11	TGTGCCAGCAGATCCAACTATGGCTACACCTTC	CASRSNYGYTF
TRBV27	NA	NA	TRBJ2-1	15	TGTGCCAGCAGTCGAGGGCAGACTCTCTACAATGAGCAGTTCTTC	CASSRGQTLYNEQFF
TRBV7-8	TRBD2	NA	TRBJ2-3	19	TGTGCCAGCAGCGGACGGGGGACTAGCGGGAGTCAAAGCACAGATACGCAGTATTTT	CASSGRGTSGSQSTDTQYF
TRBV9	NA	NA	TRBJ1-1	14	TGTGCCAGCAGCGCCTCAGGGTTAGCGACTGAAGCTTTCTTT	CASSASGLATEAFF
TRBV10-2	TRBD2	few	TRBJ2-7	14	TGCGCCAGCAGGGCCGGGACTAGCGGATACGAGCAGTACTTC	CASRAGTSGYEQYF
TRBV28	TRBD1	NA	TRBJ2-7	14	TGTGCCAGCTCCACCGGGACAGTGCCCTACGAGCAGTACTTC	CASSTGTVPYEQYF
TRBV15	NA	few	TRBJ2-5	15	TGTGCCACCAGCCCCAGGGATCGGTCCCAAGAGACCCAGTACTTC	CATSPRDRSQETQYF
TRBV7-2	NA	few	TRBJ2-7	15	TGTGCCAGCAGCTTCACCCCAGGACCGAGGTACGAGCAGTACTTC	CASSFTPGPRYEQYF
TRBV5-6	NA	NA	TRBJ2-3	13	TGTGCCAGCAGCTTGGATCGTACAGATACGCAGTATTTT	CASSLDRTDTQYF
TRBV7-7	NA	once	TRBJ1-2	13	TGTGCTAGCAGCCCCCTTTCTACCTCTCGCTACACCTTC	CASSPLSTSRYTF
TRBV4-3	NA	few	TRBJ1-1	17	TGCGCCAGCAGCCAAGAATCTGGGCGGATCGCGAACACTGAAGCTTTCTTT	CASSQESGRIANTEAFF
TRBV6-5	NA	NA	TRBJ1-2	12	TGTGCCAGCAGTACGCGTGGACAGGGCTACACCTTC	CASSTRGQGYTF
TRBV6-4	NA	NA	TRBJ2-3	15	TGTGCCAGCAGTGACGGGGGGCGAAACACAGATACGCAGTATTTT	CASSDGGRNTDTQYF
TRBV7-3	NA	NA	TRBJ2-1	14	TGTGCCAGCAGCCCCGAGGGGGTTGGCAATGAGCAGTTCTTC	CASSPEGVGNEQFF
TRBV6-4	NA	NA	TRBJ1-4	15	TGTGCCAGCAGTGAGACCGGGACAAATAATGAAAAACTGTTTTTT	CASSETGTNNEKLFF
TRBV29-1	TRBD2	NA	TRBJ2-2	15	TGCAGCGTTGAAGATGGCGGGAGGGAAACCGGGGAGCTGTTTTTT	CSVEDGGRETGELFF
TRBV10-3	NA	NA	TRBJ2-5	16	TGTGCCATCAGTCCTGGGGTTGGAGGAATCCCAGAGACCCAGTACTTC	CAISPGVGGIPETQYF
TRBV29-1	NA	once	TRBJ2-3	10	TGCAGCGTTGACATCCATACGCAGTATTTT	CSVDIHTQYF
TRBV11-1	NA	NA	TRBJ2-7	14	TGTGCCAGCAGCTCCAGGGACGGCTCCTACGAGCAGTACTTC	CASSSRDGSYEQYF
TRBV2	TRBD2	few	TRBJ2-5	16	TGTGCCAGCAGTGAACAAGGTCTTAGCGGGTGGGAGACCCAGTACTTC	CASSEQGLSGWETQYF
TRBV6-5	TRBD2	many	TRBJ2-3	15	TGTGCCAGCAGTGGACTAGCGGGAGGCCCAGATACGCAGTATTTT	CASSGLAGGPDTQYF